A selection of T cell receptor beta chains follows, all from one sample in a study of blood T cell repertoires in COVID-19. The protocol was immunoSEQ multiplex PCR, while the TCRdb copy is restricted to in-frame clones and leaves out a portion. The data contain approximately 36,000 clones, around 85% of them singletons. Specimen: peripheral blood. The source of these receptors is a middle-aged man with active COVID-19. Both conserved end residues are trimmed from each CDR3. A D gene is named only where the DNA matches it firmly.

len: 11; v_gene: TRBV10-2; d_gene: -; CDR3aa: ASRMGGNYGYT
len: 13; v_gene: TRBV2; d_gene: -; CDR3aa: ASWEGHSYNSPLH
len: 14; v_gene: TRBV27; d_gene: TRBD2; CDR3aa: ASSFRLAGGSYEQY
len: 11; v_gene: TRBV10-1; d_gene: TRBD1; CDR3aa: ASSDRGPDTQY
len: 14; v_gene: TRBV21-1; d_gene: -; CDR3aa: ASSPWTGHSNQPQH
len: 16; v_gene: TRBV6-6; d_gene: TRBD2; CDR3aa: ASSPAGLAGVSSYEQY
len: 12; v_gene: TRBV28; d_gene: -; CDR3aa: ASSSGDWVYGYT
len: 15; v_gene: TRBV7-8; d_gene: TRBD1; CDR3aa: ASSGPSGTGSYNEQF
len: 10; v_gene: TRBV24-1; d_gene: -; CDR3aa: ATSASGYEQY
len: 13; v_gene: TRBV2; d_gene: -; CDR3aa: ASTQGLSGANVLT
len: 13; v_gene: TRBV18; d_gene: -; CDR3aa: ASSPGSGRVYEQY
len: 13; v_gene: TRBV29-1; d_gene: -; CDR3aa: SVDLGGGGFYGYT
len: 9; v_gene: TRBV2; d_gene: TRBD1; CDR3aa: ASGQGYEQY
len: 13; v_gene: TRBV28; d_gene: TRBD1; CDR3aa: ASSRTGVKAGELF
len: 12; v_gene: TRBV19; d_gene: TRBD1; CDR3aa: ASTPTGAKNIQY
len: 14; v_gene: TRBV19; d_gene: TRBD2; CDR3aa: ASGIAGTSGTGELF
len: 15; v_gene: TRBV4-1; d_gene: TRBD2; CDR3aa: ASSQDRAGGSLDTQY
len: 15; v_gene: TRBV5-8; d_gene: TRBD2; CDR3aa: ASSSRGGRLSQETQY